This T cell receptor (beta chain) was obtained from a study of blood T cells in healthy people across ages (dated by TCRdb to between 2014 and 2017). With regard to the full study: In model experiments, template switching captured about one uniquely barcoded TCR beta cDNA molecule for every two T cells. Four age groups were formed from the donors: young (average approximately 15 years), middle-aged (more than 35), aged (approximately 60) and long-lived (more than 75). Using deep sequencing normalized with unique cDNA molecular identifiers, the study measured how TCR beta repertoire diversity changes with age. To avoid experimental bias, donors of different ages were randomly spread across the sequencing lanes. The study analyzed two additional independent replicas of 1 million unique cDNA reads from the same blood draw for two donors, one aged 18 to 30 and one aged 80 or older.

As to this clonotype: No cognate antigen has been identified for it. No per-base quality is available; no much larger clone lies one base away.

Donors were 39 systemically healthy Caucasian individuals from Russia aged about 6 to 100 years. Each donor gave approximately 10 milliliters of peripheral blood, collected into EDTA-treated Vacutainer tubes. PBMCs were isolated by Ficoll-Paque density-gradient centrifugation, with at least 6.5 million obtained per sample. Total RNA was extracted from PBMCs with Trizol reagent, with at least 5.5 micrograms obtained per sample. For every donor, an aliquot of PBMCs went through flow cytometry to measure the percentages of naive CD45RAhigh/CD27high T cells. The library was generated by 5' RACE. The sequencer was an Illumina HiSeq 2500. A second PCR of about 7 to 12 cycles was run with a J-beta primer mix and a sample-barcoded 5' primer. Each TCR beta cDNA molecule received a unique molecular identifier from a template-switch 5' adaptor carrying 12 random nucleotides. At least 3 million CDR3-containing paired-end reads were obtained from each sample. The Mint cDNA synthesis kit, primed by a TRBC-specific oligonucleotide, was used to synthesize first-strand cDNA from all RNA. After uracil-DNA glycosylase treatment, a first 18-cycle PCR used universal primers M1SS and BC2_uni_R on all cDNA. The authors' pipeline ran thus. Normalization of each sample was performed by random selection of 1 million high-quality reads, each carrying a distinct molecular identifier. Reads with shared molecular identifiers were discarded instead of being binned into consensus sequences. MiTCR, with a Q25 quality threshold and the strictest error-elimination algorithm, was used for CDR3 identification, clonotype clustering and error correction. A nonparametric unseen species model with Euler transformation was used to estimate lower-bound total TCR beta diversity. Using fastp at Q25 and MiXCR, TCRdb reprocessed the public reads and kept productive beta chains. One record per CDR3 amino acid sequence lists the most common genes and DNA. TCRdb, rather than the study authors, made the V and J calls. Here the sample has fewer than 800,000 distinct CDR3 sequences; 45% to 50% occur a single time. Of the sample, 25% to 35% is held by the ten largest clones.

The CDR3, from cysteine to phenylalanine, totals 15 residues. Only CDR3 DNA remains: 45 bases, in frame from the first base. CDR1 and CDR2, per the germline V gene, are SGHRS and YFSETQ. V ends up 1 base short and J 5 bases short, with an unmatched junction base count of 8. Summary of the overall study and its limitations: Compared with the aged group, the long-lived group had more naive CD4+ T cells, fewer expanded clones and increased TCR diversity, a pattern suggesting age selection. As age increased, observed TCR beta diversity per million T cells dropped in a roughly linear way, and a significant reduction was already evident by age around 41. The CMV infection status of donors was not known, potentially confounding age-related changes in expanded clonotypes. The percentage of naive T cells measured by flow cytometry correlated strongly with observed TCR beta diversity. Total diversity estimates from one million sequenced T cells were considered lower bounds and underestimates. Since profiling was done on bulk unsorted PBMCs, naive and antigen-experienced compartments could not be conclusively compared.

This receptor chain uses TRBV5-1 and TRBJ2-5; a stretch of 7 junction bases matches TRBD2. The sequencing sample was made of blood. The source is a woman in her sixties or seventies in good health. The CDR3 has the sequence CASSLFAGVEETQYF. The nucleotides are TGCGCCAGCAGCTTGTTTGCGGGAGTGGAGGAGACCCAGTACTTC.